This T cell receptor beta chain was recovered during a study of shared clonotypes between healthy human individuals. A CD45RA+ naive subset and a CD45RA-negative memory subset were split from CD4+ cells. The CDR3 is 15 amino acids. V lost 3 bases, J lost 5 bases, and 15 bases lay in between. Germline CDR1 SGHDT, CDR2 YYEEEE. In the original processing: Owing to the provision of junction-only sequences devoid of quality scores by immunoSEQ, filtering differed. The assay was immunoSEQ multiplex PCR, and TCRdb's table has in-frame clones only and misses some. V and J calls and clone size come straight from that table; D and trimming were deduced from the DNA. The data contain about 710,000 clones, 73% of them singletons. Broader study findings: A generally larger estimated richness was seen in naive subsets than in memory subsets.

In its sample, this clone was seen a few times. Its antigen is as yet unknown. This chain connects TRBV5-6 to TRBJ1-5; D perhaps matches TRBD1 (5 bases). Sequenced input: memory CD4+ T cells sorted from blood. Subset specified: CD45RA-negative fraction. The sequence derives from a woman aged 25 to 39 in good health. CDR3 DNA: TGTGCCAGCAGCTCCGGGGGGGTCCTCGATCAGCCCCAGCATTTT. This codes for CASSSGGVLDQPQHF.